The 10 T cell receptor beta chains below were found in one sample sequenced in a study of neurological immune-mediated disorders. TCRdb reprocessed the 5' RACE reads with MiXCR, giving one entry per CDR3 protein. This table holds about 46,000 distinct CDR3 sequences, about 2% found once. Sequenced material: PBMCs. Receptors were obtained from a woman in her thirties or forties with multiple sclerosis.

There are many counts of this clonotype. The chain joins TRBV5-1 to TRBJ1-2; D remains ambiguous. V was shortened by 0 bases and J by 5 bases, with 11 bases between the two germline ends. Germline CDR1 is SGHRS and CDR2 is YFSETQ. This CDR3 is built from 14 residues. CDR3 sequence reads: CASSLAEGGYGYTF. In nucleotides, the CDR3 is TGCGCCAGCAGCTTGGCCGAGGGTGGGTATGGCTACACCTTC.

This clonotype was observed at least ten times. The rearrangement uses TRBV7-2 and TRBJ2-3, with TRBD1 identical over 11 bases. The CDR3 has 16 amino acids. J gave up 4 bases and V 5 bases, and 8 bases lay outside the gene matches. Germline V gene sequence: CDR1 SGHTA, CDR2 FQGNSA. In DNA form, the CDR3 reads TGTGCCAGCAGCGAAGCTCCGGGACAGGGGGCAGATACGCAGTATTTT. Its protein is CASSEAPGQGADTQYF.

In this sample, this clonotype turned up a few times. This chain links TRBV20-1 with TRBJ2-3; no clear D. The germline gives CDR1 DFQATT, CDR2 SNEGSKA (reference sequence). The CDR3 spans 10 residues. The ends were cut back, 8 bases at V and 6 bases at J, with 9 bases in the middle. The CDR3 here is CSTLGDTQYF. As DNA, the CDR3 is TGCAGTACTCTGGGGGATACGCAGTATTTT.

The table lists this clonotype with a few counts. An end of the junction does not agree with germline; a read error may underlie this. This chain uses TRBV14 with TRBJ1-1, with no clear D. Germline loops: CDR1 SGHDN, CDR2 FVKESK. The CDR3 runs 12 residues. CDR3 sequence: CDSSKGSTEAFF. DNA of the CDR3: TGTGACAGCAGCAAAGGTTCAACTGAAGCTTTCTTT.

Ten or more counts support this clonotype. This chain links TRBV10-3 with TRBJ2-3; D is ambiguous. The V and J ends lost 8 bases and 1 base respectively, with 13 bases between them. The CDR3 loop spans 14 amino acids. Germline V gives CDR1 ENHRY, CDR2 SYGVKD. Written as DNA, the CDR3 is TGTGCCATCGCATTAAGTGGGGGCACAGATACGCAGTATTTT. Translation gives CAIALSGGTDTQYF.

This clonotype was counted at least ten times. The chain uses TRBV10-3 and TRBJ2-7, with 9 bases fitting TRBD1. The germline V gene encodes CDR1 ENHRY and CDR2 SYGVKD. CDR3 size: 17 residues. The V segment lost 7 bases and the J segment 6 bases; nucleotides outside the gene matches: 19. In DNA, the CDR3 is TGTGCCATCACACCTGGGACAGGGAATAACCCGGGAGGCGAGCAGTACTTC. This sequence encodes CAITPGTGNNPGGEQYF.

This clonotype was counted at least ten times. V and J are TRBV4-1 and TRBJ1-5; no clear D. Germline CDR1 is MGHRA and CDR2 is YSYEKL. V lost 1 base to trimming and J lost 4 bases, with 14 bases between them. The CDR3 runs to 16 residues. The CDR3 sequence is CASSQVVLGGNQPQHF. The CDR3 region has the DNA TGCGCCAGCAGCCAAGTGGTTTTAGGCGGAAATCAGCCCCAGCATTTT.

This clonotype was detected ten times or more. The chain links TRBV20-1 to TRBJ2-3; D not certain. CDR1 and CDR2 from the germline V gene are DFQATT and SNEGSKA (reference sequence). The CDR3 extends over 12 amino acids. V shed 1 base and J shed 6 bases, with 8 bases lying between them. The DNA of the CDR3 is TGCAGTGCTAGAGTTCACCGGGATACGCAGTATTTT. Amino acids: CSARVHRDTQYF.

In this sample, this clonotype turned up many times. The gene calls are TRBV10-3 and TRBJ2-3; 8 nucleotides align to TRBD2. This CDR3 contains 14 residues. Germline CDR1 is ENHRY and CDR2 is SYGVKD. V was clipped by 7 bases and J by 2 bases; unmatched bases: 5. The CDR3 nucleotides read TGTGCCATCAACTCCGGGGGGGTCACAGATACGCAGTATTTT. Its protein product is CAINSGGVTDTQYF.

The table lists this clonotype with many counts. The V and J genes are TRBV30 and TRBJ2-7; 7 nucleotides match TRBD1. Unmatched junction bases numbered 2, after V lost 0 bases and J lost 3 bases. There are 13 residues in the CDR3. Germline CDR1 reads GTSNPN; CDR2 reads SVGIG (reference sequence). Written as DNA, the CDR3 is TGTGCCTGGAGTGTAGCAGGGGGCTACGAGCAGTACTTC. This translates into CAWSVAGGYEQYF.